This paragraph covers one T cell receptor (beta chain) sequence. V was pared by 1 base and J by 0 bases, with 9 bases between. CDR3 length equals 15 residues. In germline, CDR1 is SGHTA, CDR2 FQGNSA. The sample belongs to a study of blood T cell repertoires in COVID-19. Under the authors' procedure: Scientists estimated how many nucleated cells there were by amplifying reference gene primers. This table comes from immunoSEQ multiplex PCR, and its TCRdb copy is limited to in-frame clones, with some not included. V and J calls and clone size are those listed in that table; D and trimming were worked out from the DNA. The sample includes 95,000 to 150,000 clones, around 81% seen only once; the top ten take around 4%.

The rearrangement links TRBV7-2 to TRBJ1-1; D is undetermined. This TCR came from a woman between 45 and 60 years old with acute or convalescent COVID-19. Sequencing was done on a sample of peripheral blood. CDR3 amino acids: CASSLGSAVNTEAFF. The DNA of the CDR3 is TGTGCCAGCAGCTTAGGATCAGCGGTGAACACTGAAGCTTTCTTT.